This TCR beta chain was observed in a study of T cell responses to AZD1222 COVID-19 vaccine. Study-level findings and limits: Two AZD1222 doses significantly raised spike-specific TCR breadth and depth over controls. Along spike, vaccine-associated CD4 TCRs were found throughout, with dominance at 160-218 and 743-854. Donors were largely white British and mainly female; clonal diversity was possibly underestimated.

Assay: immunoSEQ multiplex PCR; the TCRdb copy retains only in-frame clones and omits some. The sample carries under 80,000 clones, 70% to 90% recorded once. With respect to this clone: Its antigen is unidentified.

The CDR3 extends over 14 amino acids. Germline CDR1 reads MNHNS; CDR2 reads SASEGT. Trimming removed 2 bases at V and 14 bases at J, with 19 bases between. The sample in question was peripheral blood, obtained 28 days after the second AZD1222 dose. The TCR comes from an adult who received the AZD1222 COVID-19 vaccine. The chain links TRBV6-1 to TRBJ2-1; no reliable D call. In nucleotides, the CDR3 is TGTGCCAGCAGTGAATTCGAAGACACCGTCCTCAAGTTCTTC. Translation: CASSEFEDTVLKFF.